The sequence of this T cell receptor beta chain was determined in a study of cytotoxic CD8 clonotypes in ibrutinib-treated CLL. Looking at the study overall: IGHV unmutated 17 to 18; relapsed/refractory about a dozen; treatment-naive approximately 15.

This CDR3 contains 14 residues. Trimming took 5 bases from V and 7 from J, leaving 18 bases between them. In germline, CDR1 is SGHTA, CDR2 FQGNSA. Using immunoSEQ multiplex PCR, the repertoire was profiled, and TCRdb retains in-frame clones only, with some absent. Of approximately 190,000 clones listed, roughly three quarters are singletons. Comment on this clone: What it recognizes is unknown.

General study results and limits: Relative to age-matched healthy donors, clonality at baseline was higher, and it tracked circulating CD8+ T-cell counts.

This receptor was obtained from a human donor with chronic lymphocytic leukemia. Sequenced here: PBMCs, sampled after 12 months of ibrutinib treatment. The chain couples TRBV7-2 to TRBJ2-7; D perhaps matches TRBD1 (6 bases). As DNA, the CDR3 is TGTGCCAGCAGCCCTCGACAGGCCGGCCGGGAGCAGTACTTC. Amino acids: CASSPRQAGREQYF. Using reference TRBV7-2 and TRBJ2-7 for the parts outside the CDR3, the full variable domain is GAGVSQSPSNKVTEKGKDVELRCDPISGHTALYWYRQSLGQGLEFLIYFQGNSAPDKSGLPSDRFSAERTGGSVSTLTIQRTQQEDSAVYLCASSPRQAGREQYFGPGTRLTVT.